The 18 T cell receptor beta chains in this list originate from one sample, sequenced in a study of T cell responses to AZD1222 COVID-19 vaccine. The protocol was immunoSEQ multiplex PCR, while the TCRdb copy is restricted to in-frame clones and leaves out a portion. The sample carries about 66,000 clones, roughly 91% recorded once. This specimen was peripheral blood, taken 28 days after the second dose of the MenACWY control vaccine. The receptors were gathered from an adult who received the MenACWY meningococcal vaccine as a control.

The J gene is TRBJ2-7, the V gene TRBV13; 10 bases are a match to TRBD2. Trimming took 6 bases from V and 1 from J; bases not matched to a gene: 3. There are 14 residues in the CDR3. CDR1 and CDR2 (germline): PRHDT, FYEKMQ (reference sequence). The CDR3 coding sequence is TGTGCCAGCAGACCTAGCGGGGGATCCTACGAGCAGTACTTC. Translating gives CASRPSGGSYEQYF.

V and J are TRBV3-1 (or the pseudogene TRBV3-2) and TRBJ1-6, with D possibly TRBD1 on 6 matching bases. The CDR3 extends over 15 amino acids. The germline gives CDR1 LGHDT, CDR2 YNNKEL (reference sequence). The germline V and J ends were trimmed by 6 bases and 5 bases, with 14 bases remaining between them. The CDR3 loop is CASRFRTVNNSPLHF. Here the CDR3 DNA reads TGTGCCAGCAGATTCAGGACAGTTAATAATTCACCCCTCCACTTT.

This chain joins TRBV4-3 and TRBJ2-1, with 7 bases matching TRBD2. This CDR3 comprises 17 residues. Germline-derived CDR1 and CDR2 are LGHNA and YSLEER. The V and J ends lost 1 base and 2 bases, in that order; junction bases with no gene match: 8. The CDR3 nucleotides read TGCGCCAGCAGCCAAGGGGTGGGGACTACCGCCTACAATGAGCAGTTCTTC. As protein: CASSQGVGTTAYNEQFF.

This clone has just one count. The CDR3 nucleotides are TGTGCCAGTAGCACGACAGGACTCTTTGGCTATGGCTACACCTTC. It translates to CASSTTGLFGYGYTF. V and J are TRBV19 and TRBJ1-2; D perhaps matches TRBD1 (6 bases). V gave up 6 bases and J gave up 4 bases, with 18 bases separating them. CDR1 and CDR2 (germline): LNHDA, SQIVND (reference sequence). The CDR3 runs to 15 residues.

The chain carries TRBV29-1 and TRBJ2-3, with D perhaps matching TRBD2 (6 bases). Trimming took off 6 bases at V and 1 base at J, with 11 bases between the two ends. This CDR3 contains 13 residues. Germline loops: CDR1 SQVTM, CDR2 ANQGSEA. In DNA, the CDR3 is TGCAGCGTCGACGGGGGTGGCACAGATACGCAGTATTTT. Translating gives CSVDGGGTDTQYF.

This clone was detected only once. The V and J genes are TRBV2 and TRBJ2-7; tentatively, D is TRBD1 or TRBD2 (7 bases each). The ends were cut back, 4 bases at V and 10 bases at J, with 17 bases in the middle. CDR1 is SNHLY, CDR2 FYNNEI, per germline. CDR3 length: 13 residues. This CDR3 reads CASSAPRGGTQYF. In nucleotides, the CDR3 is TGTGCCAGCAGTGCCCCCAGGGGGGGAACTCAGTACTTC.

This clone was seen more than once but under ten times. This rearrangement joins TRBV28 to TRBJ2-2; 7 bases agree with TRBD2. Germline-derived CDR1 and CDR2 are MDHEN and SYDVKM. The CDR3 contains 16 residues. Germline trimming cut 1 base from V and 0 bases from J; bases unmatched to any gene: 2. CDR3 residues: CASSLSSGANTGELFF. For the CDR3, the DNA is TGTGCCAGCAGTTTATCTAGCGGAGCGAACACCGGGGAGCTGTTTTTT.

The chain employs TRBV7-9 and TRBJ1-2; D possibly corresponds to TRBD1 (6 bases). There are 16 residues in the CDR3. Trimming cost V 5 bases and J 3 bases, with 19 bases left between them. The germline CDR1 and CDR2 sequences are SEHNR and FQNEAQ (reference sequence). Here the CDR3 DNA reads TGTGCCAGCAGCCCCCGGTCGGGGGGGCGGCACTATGGCTACACCTTC. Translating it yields CASSPRSGGRHYGYTF.

The CDR3, as DNA: TGCGCCAGCAGCCTCAGCGGGGGCCAAGAGACCCAGTACTTC. It specifies CASSLSGGQETQYF. The rearrangement uses TRBV5-1 and TRBJ2-5, with TRBD2 identical over 8 bases. The V segment lost 4 bases and the J segment 1 base; nucleotides outside the gene matches: 3. The CDR3 is 14 amino acids. The germline V gene encodes CDR1 SGHRS and CDR2 YFSETQ.

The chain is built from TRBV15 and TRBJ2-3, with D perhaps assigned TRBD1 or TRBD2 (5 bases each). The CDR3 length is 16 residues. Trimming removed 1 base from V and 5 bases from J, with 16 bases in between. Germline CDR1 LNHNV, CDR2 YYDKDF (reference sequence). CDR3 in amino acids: CATSRVRGRGEDTQYF. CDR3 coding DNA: TGTGCCACCAGCAGAGTACGGGGACGAGGCGAAGATACGCAGTATTTT.

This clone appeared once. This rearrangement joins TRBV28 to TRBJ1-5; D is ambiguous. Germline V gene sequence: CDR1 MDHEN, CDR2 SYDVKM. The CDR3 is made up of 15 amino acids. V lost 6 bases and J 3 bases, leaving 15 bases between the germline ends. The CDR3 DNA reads TGTGCCAGCAGCACACCTCAGAGTTCCAATCAGCCCCAGCATTTT. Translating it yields CASSTPQSSNQPQHF.

CDR3 in amino acids: CATRTHRTGVLHEQYF. The CDR3 nucleotides read TGTGCCACCAGGACACACAGAACAGGGGTTCTACACGAGCAGTACTTC. V gene TRBV24-1 combines with J gene TRBJ2-7; 7 positions agree with TRBD1. V was pared by 7 bases and J by 5 bases, with 16 bases of the junction left unmatched. The CDR3 sequence is 16 residues long. The germline V gene encodes CDR1 KGHDR and CDR2 SFDVKD.

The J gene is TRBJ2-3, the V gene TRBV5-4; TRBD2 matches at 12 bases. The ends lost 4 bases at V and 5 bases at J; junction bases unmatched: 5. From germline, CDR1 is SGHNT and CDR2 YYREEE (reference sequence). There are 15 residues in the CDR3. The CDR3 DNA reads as TGTGCCAGCAGCCCGACTAGCGGGGGAATAGATACGCAGTATTTT. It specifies CASSPTSGGIDTQYF.

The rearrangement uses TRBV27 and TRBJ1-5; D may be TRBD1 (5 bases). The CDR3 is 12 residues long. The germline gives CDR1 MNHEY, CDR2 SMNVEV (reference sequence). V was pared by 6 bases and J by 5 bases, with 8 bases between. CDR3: CASSPGHQPQHF. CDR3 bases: TGTGCCAGCAGCCCAGGGCATCAGCCCCAGCATTTT.

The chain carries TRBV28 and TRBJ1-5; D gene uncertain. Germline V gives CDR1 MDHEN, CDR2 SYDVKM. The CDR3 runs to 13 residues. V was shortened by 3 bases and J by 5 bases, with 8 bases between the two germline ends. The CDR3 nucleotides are TGTGCCAGCAGTTTTAGCTGGGATCAGCCCCAGCATTTT. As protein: CASSFSWDQPQHF.

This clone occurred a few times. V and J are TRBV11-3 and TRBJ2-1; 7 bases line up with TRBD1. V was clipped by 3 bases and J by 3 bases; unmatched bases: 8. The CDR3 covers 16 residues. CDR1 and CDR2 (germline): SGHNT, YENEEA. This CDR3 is CASSFSGTDLYNEQFF. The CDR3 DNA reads TGTGCCAGCAGCTTTAGTGGGACAGATCTCTACAATGAGCAGTTCTTC.

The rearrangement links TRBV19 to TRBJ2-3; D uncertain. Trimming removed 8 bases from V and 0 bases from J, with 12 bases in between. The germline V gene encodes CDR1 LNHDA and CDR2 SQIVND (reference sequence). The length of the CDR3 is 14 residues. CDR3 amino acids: CASSLGLSTDTQYF. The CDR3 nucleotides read TGTGCCAGTTCTTTAGGGCTTAGCACAGATACGCAGTATTTT.

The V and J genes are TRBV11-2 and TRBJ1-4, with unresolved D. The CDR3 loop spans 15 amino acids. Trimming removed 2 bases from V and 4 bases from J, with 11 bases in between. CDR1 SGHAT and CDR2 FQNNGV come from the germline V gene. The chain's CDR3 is CASSLRAGDNEKLFF. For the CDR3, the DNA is TGTGCCAGCAGCTTACGGGCAGGAGATAATGAAAAACTGTTTTTT.